What follows are 26 T cell receptor beta chains derived from one specimen sequenced in a study of CD8 T cells in ankylosing spondylitis. TCRdb passed the 5' RACE reads through MiXCR, listing each CDR3 protein once. There are about 140,000 distinct CDR3 sequences in the sample; 8% to 9% occur only once, and 6% to 8% lies in the top ten. The sample taken for sequencing was synovial fluid, either unsorted or a sorted T cell fraction (not recorded which). All receptors come from a male donor with ankylosing spondylitis.

This clonotype was seen more than once but under ten times. This rearrangement joins TRBV18 to TRBJ2-7; D gene unclear. The length of the CDR3 is 15 residues. V gave up 0 bases and J gave up 6 bases, with 15 bases separating them. CDR1 is KGHSH and CDR2 is LQKENI in the germline V gene. The CDR3 sequence: CASSPPLHSLGEQYF. As DNA, the CDR3 is TGTGCCAGCTCACCACCCTTACACAGTTTGGGCGAGCAGTACTTC. Filled out from reference TRBV18 and TRBJ2-7, the complete variable domain reads NAGVMQNPRHLVRRRGQEARLRCSPMKGHSHVYWYRQLPEEGLKFMVYLQKENIIDESGMPKERFSAEFPKEGPSILRIQQVVRGDSAAYFCASSPPLHSLGEQYFGPGTRLTVT.

This chain's CDR3 is CSATLAGGLNEQFF. In DNA form, the CDR3 reads TGCAGTGCTACCCTAGCGGGGGGGCTCAATGAGCAGTTCTTC. This chain links TRBV20-1 with TRBJ2-1; 12 bases are shared with TRBD2. V was pared by 4 bases and J by 6 bases, with 4 bases of the junction left unmatched. The length of the CDR3 is 14 residues. Germline V gene data show CDR1 as DFQATT and CDR2 as SNEGSKA (reference sequence).

This sequence joins TRBV20-1 and TRBJ2-1, with 8 bases aligning to TRBD2. Germline loops: CDR1 DFQATT, CDR2 SNEGSKA (reference sequence). The CDR3 is 16 amino acids. Trimming removed 0 bases from V and 5 bases from J; junction bases left unmatched: 9. CDR3 DNA sequence: TGCAGTGCTAGAGATCCCAGCGGGGGAATCGACAATGAGCAGTTCTTC. It yields the protein CSARDPSGGIDNEQFF.

As concerns this clonotype: This may come from a read error, since a much larger clone is one base off. The rearrangement uses TRBV7-2 and TRBJ2-3; a possible D gene is TRBD2 (5 bases). This CDR3 contains 14 residues. Germline V lookup: CDR1 SGHTA, CDR2 FQGNSA. CDR3 sequence (DNA): TGTGCCAGCAGCCTAATAGCGAGGGCAGATACGCAGAATTTT. It codes for CASSLIARADTQNF. Filled out from reference TRBV7-2 and TRBJ2-3, the complete variable domain reads GAGVSQSPSNKVTEKGKDVELRCDPISGHTALYWYRQSLGQGLEFLIYFQGNSAPDKSGLPSDRFSAERTGGSVSTLTIQRTQQEDSAVYLCASSLIARADTQNFGPGTRLTVL.

This clonotype has more than one count but fewer than ten. The rearrangement uses TRBV7-2 and TRBJ2-3; no definite D call. This CDR3 is 15 amino acids long. The V gene lost 1 base and the J gene lost 3 bases, with 11 bases spanning the gap. CDR1 SGHTA and CDR2 FQGNSA come from the germline V gene. CDR3 sequence reads: CASSLGGGRTDTQYF. CDR3 nucleotide sequence: TGTGCCAGCAGCTTAGGTGGCGGCCGGACAGATACGCAGTATTTT.

The chain uses TRBV20-1 and TRBJ1-2; 9 bases fit TRBD1. V dropped 0 bases and J dropped 0; count of bases not matched to a gene: 2. The CDR3 runs to 15 residues. CDR1 and CDR2 (germline): DFQATT, SNEGSKA (reference sequence). The DNA of the CDR3 is TGCAGTGCTAGAGATCGGACAGGGGCTAACTATGGCTACACCTTC. This encodes CSARDRTGANYGYTF.

This clonotype occurred many times. The chain recombines TRBV27 with TRBJ2-7; TRBD1 might be the D (5 bases). Looked up from germline, CDR1 is MNHEY and CDR2 is SMNVEV (reference sequence). The V end lost 6 bases, the J end lost 4 bases, and 10 bases lay between the germline ends. This CDR3 is 12 amino acids long. The CDR3 loop is CASRTVEYEQYF. The CDR3, as DNA: TGTGCCAGCAGGACAGTGGAGTACGAGCAGTACTTC.

CDR3 coding DNA: TGTGCCAGCAGCTTAGAGGCAGGGGGAGGCTACACCTTC. Its protein is CASSLEAGGGYTF. This chain connects TRBV7-2 to TRBJ1-2, with 7 positions matching TRBD1. Trimming took 1 base from V and 8 from J; bases not matched to a gene: 4. This CDR3 has 13 residues. Germline lookup yields CDR1 SGHTA and CDR2 FQGNSA.

This clonotype has a count of ten or more. The chain links TRBV5-1 to TRBJ2-2; the D gene is possibly TRBD1 (6 bases). The CDR3 runs to 13 residues. Germline-derived CDR1 and CDR2 are SGHRS and YFSETQ. Trimming removed 4 bases from V and 7 bases from J, with 11 bases in between. CDR3 bases: TGCGCCAGCAGCGGGGGCTACAGCGGGGAGCTGTTTTTT. This codes for CASSGGYSGELFF.

This clonotype was observed many times. The gene calls are TRBV25-1 and TRBJ1-4, with 9 positions matching TRBD1. There are 16 residues in the CDR3. The V segment lost 5 bases and the J segment 8 bases; nucleotides outside the gene matches: 12. Germline CDR1 MGHDK, CDR2 SYGVNS. DNA for the CDR3: TGTGCCAGCAGTCCAAACCGGGACAGGGTGTCCGAAAAACTGTTTTTT. It specifies CASSPNRDRVSEKLFF.

The V call is TRBV6-2 or TRBV6-3, the J call TRBJ1-2, with 7 bases lining up with TRBD1. The CDR3 has 15 residues. Germline CDR1 is MNHEY and CDR2 is SVGEGT. The junction had 10 bases not matched to a gene; V was cut back by 6 bases and J by 3 bases. The CDR3 region has the DNA TGTGCCAGCAGACCTTCGGGACAGAGTCACTATGGCTACACCTTC. This gives the protein CASRPSGQSHYGYTF.

The chain is built from TRBV20-1 and TRBJ2-7; a weak D match, TRBD1 (5 bases). V was trimmed by 6 bases and J by 5 bases, leaving 17 bases between them. The CDR3 runs 13 residues. Germline V gives CDR1 DFQATT, CDR2 SNEGSKA (reference sequence). The CDR3 loop is CSAVDSLVHEQYF. CDR3 nucleotide sequence: TGCAGTGCAGTCGACAGCCTCGTCCACGAGCAGTACTTC.

The chain recombines TRBV3-1 with TRBJ2-2; D possibly corresponds to TRBD2 (6 bases). The CDR3 is made up of 14 amino acids. Trimming took off 1 base at V and 6 bases at J, with 9 bases between the two ends. The germline V gene encodes CDR1 LGHDT and CDR2 YNNKEL (reference sequence). The CDR3 here is CASSQGSGAGELFF. Here the CDR3 DNA reads TGTGCCAGCAGCCAAGGTTCGGGAGCCGGGGAGCTGTTTTTT.

The V gene is TRBV6-1, the J gene TRBJ1-1; the D gene is possibly TRBD1 (5 bases). This CDR3 region has 15 residues. Trimming took off 1 base at V and 1 base at J, with 10 bases between the two ends. Germline CDR1 and CDR2: MNHNS and SASEGT. The CDR3 here is CASSEDAGKNTEAFF. Written as DNA, the CDR3 is TGTGCCAGCAGTGAAGATGCAGGGAAGAACACTGAAGCTTTCTTT.

This clonotype was counted between two and nine times. The rearrangement links TRBV5-1 to TRBJ2-2; D unresolved. Trimming left V 4 bases short and J 5 bases short, with 15 bases between. The CDR3 extends over 15 amino acids. The germline V gene has CDR1 SGHRS and CDR2 YFSETQ. The DNA for the CDR3 is TGCGCCAGCAGCCGATCCTCCCAAAAGACCGGGGAGCTGTTTTTT. Residues: CASSRSSQKTGELFF.

This clonotype was detected a few times. This chain links TRBV20-1 with TRBJ1-4; D may be TRBD1 (5 bases). The CDR3 is 15 amino acids. The V end was cut by 0 bases, the J end by 8 bases, with 16 bases between. Germline V gene data show CDR1 as DFQATT and CDR2 as SNEGSKA (reference sequence). The CDR3 protein is CSARDGWAGKEKLFF. The CDR3 DNA is TGCAGTGCTAGAGATGGATGGGCAGGGAAGGAAAAACTGTTTTTT.

This clonotype was counted ten times or more. The chain recombines TRBV6-2 or TRBV6-3 with TRBJ1-6; D not resolved. V lost 8 bases, J lost 10 bases, and 12 bases lay in between. The germline CDR1 and CDR2 sequences are MNHEY and SVGEGT. The CDR3 is 12 amino acids. CDR3 nucleotide sequence: TGTGCCAGCGGCCTATTGGACTCACCCCTCCACTTT. Protein: CASGLLDSPLHF.

This clonotype was seen repeatedly, ten times or more. The chain employs TRBV12-3 or TRBV12-4 and TRBJ2-1; 12 bases fit TRBD2. The CDR3 sequence is 16 residues long. Trimming removed 4 bases from V and 4 bases from J; junction bases left unmatched: 5. The CDR3 protein is CASSSAGLAGYNEQFF. The CDR3 DNA sequence: TGTGCCAGCAGTTCAGCGGGACTAGCGGGTTACAATGAGCAGTTCTTC.

Within the sample, this clonotype is medium-sized (0.01 to 0.1%). The chain carries TRBV7-2 and TRBJ1-5; 8 positions match TRBD1. The V gene's germline CDR1 is SGHTA and CDR2 FQGNSA. Trimming cost V 5 bases and J 1 base; bases outside gene matches: 4. The CDR3 is 15 residues long. The CDR3 loop reads CASSPTGGSNQPQHF. The CDR3 DNA reads as TGTGCCAGCAGCCCCACAGGGGGAAGCAATCAGCCCCAGCATTTT.

To note about this clonotype: One end of the junction does not line up with germline, which may come from a read error. CDR3 region: CASSLGDLSDTQYF. CDR3 in DNA: TGTGCTAGCAGCTTAGGGGACTTATCAGATACGCAGTATTTT. The genes are TRBV7-7 and TRBJ2-3; the D gene is possibly TRBD2 (6 bases). The CDR3 length is 14 residues. Germline loops: CDR1 SSHAT, CDR2 FNYEAQ (reference sequence). Full variable domain (missing parts from reference TRBV7-7 and TRBJ2-3): GAGVSQSPRYKVTKRGQDVTLRCDPISSHATLYWYQQALGQGPEFLTYFNYEAQPDKSGLPSDRFSAERPEGSISTLTIQRTEQRDSAMYRCASSLGDLSDTQYFGPGTRLTVL.

The chain employs TRBV29-1 and TRBJ2-7; TRBD1 matches 10 bases. CDR1 SQVTM and CDR2 ANQGSEA come from the germline V gene. CDR3 length equals 15 residues. J lost 1 base, V lost 7 bases, and 10 bases had no gene match. Here the CDR3 DNA reads TGCAGCGCCCAAACCCCGGGACAGGGGTCCTACGAGCAGTACTTC. Its translation is CSAQTPGQGSYEQYF.

The genes are TRBV7-2 and TRBJ2-3, with D uncertain. This CDR3 is 15 amino acids long. Between the trimmed V and J ends, which lost 4 bases and 4 bases, there was a span of 15 bases. Germline CDR1 and CDR2: SGHTA and FQGNSA. The CDR3 loop reads CASSYMSGGADTQYF. Here the CDR3 DNA reads TGTGCCAGCAGCTATATGTCAGGTGGGGCAGATACGCAGTATTTT.

The genes are TRBV12-3 or TRBV12-4 and TRBJ1-2; D is possibly TRBD1 (5 bases). The CDR3 is 13 residues long. V lost 2 bases and J 4 bases, leaving 8 bases between the germline ends. The CDR3 spells CASSLWGTYGYTF. The CDR3 DNA is TGTGCCAGCAGTTTATGGGGGACCTATGGCTACACCTTC.

This clonotype was observed at least ten times. Here the CDR3 DNA reads TGTGCCACCAGTGATCCCCGGACTAGCGGGAATGAGCAGTTCTTC. The encoded protein is CATSDPRTSGNEQFF. The chain employs TRBV24-1 and TRBJ2-1, with 11 bases fitting TRBD2. The CDR3 length is 15 residues. Per germline, CDR1 KGHDR and CDR2 SFDVKD. The trim removed 3 bases at V and 7 bases at J, leaving 4 bases unmatched.

V and J are TRBV6-5 and TRBJ1-5, with D perhaps matching TRBD1 (6 bases). The germline V gene has CDR1 MNHEY and CDR2 SVGAGI. This CDR3 region has 18 residues. V lost 4 bases to trimming and J lost 2 bases, with 21 bases between them. CDR3 sequence (DNA): TGTGCCAGCAGTTCGGTCGACAGGAGGGGGATCCGCAATCAGCCCCAGCATTTT. Translating gives CASSSVDRRGIRNQPQHF.

This clonotype showed up many times. V and J are TRBV20-1 and TRBJ1-4; D unclear. The V and J ends lost 7 bases and 4 bases respectively, with 7 bases between them. Looked up from germline, CDR1 is DFQATT and CDR2 is SNEGSKA (reference sequence). The CDR3 runs 11 residues. The CDR3: CSGGNNEKLFF. In DNA, the CDR3 is TGCAGTGGGGGAAATAATGAAAAACTGTTTTTT.